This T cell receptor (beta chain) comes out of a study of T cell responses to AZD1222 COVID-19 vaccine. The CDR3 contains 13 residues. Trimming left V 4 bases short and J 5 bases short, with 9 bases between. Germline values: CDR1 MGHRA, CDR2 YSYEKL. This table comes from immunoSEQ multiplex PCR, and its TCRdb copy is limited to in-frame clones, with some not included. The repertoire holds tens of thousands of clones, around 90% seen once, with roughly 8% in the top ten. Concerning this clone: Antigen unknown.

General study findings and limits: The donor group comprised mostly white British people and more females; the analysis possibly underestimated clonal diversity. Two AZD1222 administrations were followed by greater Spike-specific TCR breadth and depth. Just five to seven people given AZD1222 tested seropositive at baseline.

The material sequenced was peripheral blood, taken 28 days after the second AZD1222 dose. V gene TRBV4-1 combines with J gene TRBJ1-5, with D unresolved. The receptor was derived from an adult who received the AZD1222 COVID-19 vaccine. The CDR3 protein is CASSPAVDQPQHF. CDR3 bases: TGCGCCAGCAGCCCAGCCGTGGATCAGCCCCAGCATTTT.